This is a list of T cell receptor beta chains from one sample in a study of blood T cell repertoires in COVID-19. Sequencing was performed with immunoSEQ multiplex PCR; in TCRdb, only in-frame clones are kept and a portion is missing. The top ten hold 1% to 1.5% of the sample, which has roughly 330,000 clones, 83% seen once. The sample was peripheral blood. Receptor source: a woman in her 50s with acute or convalescent COVID-19. The CDR3 runs from the conserved cysteine through the conserved F or W. D genes are given only for firm matches. The size of a clone is reported for some rows only, either as once, few or many, or as a class for expanded clones.

J gene: TRBJ2-5
D gene: TRBD2
V gene: TRBV27
clone size: few
CDR3 protein: CASNSLGGEETQYF
CDR3 DNA: TGTGCCAGCAACTCTCTCGGGGGGGAAGAGACCCAGTACTTC

J gene: TRBJ1-5
D gene: -
V gene: TRBV3-1/TRBV3-2
clone size: few
CDR3 protein: CASSQRMAGTNQPQHF
CDR3 DNA: TGTGCCAGCAGCCAAAGAATGGCAGGTACTAATCAGCCCCAGCATTTT

J gene: TRBJ2-4
D gene: -
V gene: TRBV5-4
clone size: once
CDR3 protein: CASSSPQGAKNIQYF
CDR3 DNA: TGTGCCAGCAGCTCCCCGCAGGGAGCCAAAAACATTCAGTACTTC

J gene: TRBJ2-3
D gene: -
V gene: TRBV24-1
clone size: once
CDR3 protein: CATSDLKGDGADTQYF
CDR3 DNA: TGTGCCACCAGTGATTTAAAAGGGGATGGAGCAGATACGCAGTATTTT

J gene: TRBJ1-1
D gene: -
V gene: TRBV7-2
clone size: -
CDR3 protein: CASSLVVRNTEAFF
CDR3 DNA: TGTGCCAGCAGCTTAGTTGTCCGGAACACTGAAGCTTTCTTT

J gene: TRBJ2-3
D gene: TRBD2
V gene: TRBV7-2
clone size: -
CDR3 protein: CASSLTGTSGTDTQYF
CDR3 DNA: TGTGCCAGCAGCTTAACGGGGACTAGCGGCACAGATACGCAGTATTTT

J gene: TRBJ1-2
D gene: TRBD1
V gene: TRBV5-4
clone size: -
CDR3 protein: CASSRPQQGRSPNYGYTF
CDR3 DNA: TGTGCCAGCAGCCGCCCCCAACAGGGGCGAAGCCCTAACTATGGCTACACCTTC

J gene: TRBJ2-3
D gene: -
V gene: TRBV3-1/TRBV3-2
clone size: -
CDR3 protein: CASSQWGPSTDTQYF
CDR3 DNA: TGTGCCAGCAGCCAATGGGGCCCTAGCACAGATACGCAGTATTTT

J gene: TRBJ2-2
D gene: -
V gene: TRBV27
clone size: -
CDR3 protein: CASSLTQGQNTGELFF
CDR3 DNA: TGTGCCAGCAGTTTAACCCAGGGACAGAACACCGGGGAGCTGTTTTTT

J gene: TRBJ2-3
D gene: -
V gene: TRBV24-1
clone size: -
CDR3 protein: CATSDNRVRTDTQYF
CDR3 DNA: TGTGCCACCAGTGACAACAGGGTCCGCACAGATACGCAGTATTTT

J gene: TRBJ2-3
D gene: TRBD2
V gene: TRBV13
clone size: -
CDR3 protein: CASSSREGQGDTQYF
CDR3 DNA: TGTGCCAGCAGCTCCCGGGAGGGCCAAGGAGATACGCAGTATTTT

J gene: TRBJ2-1
D gene: TRBD1
V gene: TRBV5-1
clone size: -
CDR3 protein: CASSHPPGQGRHEQFF
CDR3 DNA: TGCGCCAGCAGTCACCCGCCGGGACAGGGGAGGCATGAGCAGTTCTTC

J gene: TRBJ2-4
D gene: -
V gene: TRBV9
clone size: few
CDR3 protein: CASSVSDGNIQYF
CDR3 DNA: TGTGCCAGCAGCGTTAGCGACGGAAACATTCAGTACTTC

J gene: TRBJ2-1
D gene: TRBD1
V gene: TRBV9
clone size: -
CDR3 protein: CASSVTRQGLLRNEQFF
CDR3 DNA: TGTGCCAGCAGCGTAACCCGACAGGGCCTCCTGCGCAATGAGCAGTTCTTC

J gene: TRBJ2-1
D gene: -
V gene: TRBV7-9
clone size: -
CDR3 protein: CASSALLGLVGGEQFF
CDR3 DNA: TGTGCCAGCAGCGCCCTCCTTGGACTAGTAGGGGGTGAGCAGTTCTTC

J gene: TRBJ1-1
D gene: TRBD1
V gene: TRBV10-3
clone size: -
CDR3 protein: CAITIGDRNTEAFF
CDR3 DNA: TGTGCCATCACCATTGGGGACAGAAACACTGAAGCTTTCTTT

J gene: TRBJ2-3
D gene: -
V gene: TRBV5-8
clone size: -
CDR3 protein: CASSLGVSGSTDTQYF
CDR3 DNA: TGTGCCAGCAGCTTGGGGGTCAGCGGGAGCACAGATACGCAGTATTTT

J gene: TRBJ2-3
D gene: TRBD2
V gene: TRBV4-2
clone size: -
CDR3 protein: CASSQVGTSGRGDTQYF
CDR3 DNA: TGTGCCAGCAGCCAAGTTGGTACTAGCGGGAGAGGAGATACGCAGTATTTT

J gene: TRBJ2-2
D gene: -
V gene: TRBV12-3/TRBV12-4
clone size: -
CDR3 protein: CASSLFNSGELFF
CDR3 DNA: TGTGCCAGCAGTTTATTTAACTCCGGGGAGCTGTTTTTT

J gene: TRBJ1-2
D gene: -
V gene: TRBV7-8
clone size: once
CDR3 protein: CASSLGQNYGYTF
CDR3 DNA: TGTGCCAGCAGCTTAGGGCAGAACTATGGCTACACCTTC

J gene: TRBJ2-5
D gene: -
V gene: TRBV2
clone size: -
CDR3 protein: CASSAKRVQETQYF
CDR3 DNA: TGTGCCAGCAGTGCTAAGAGGGTCCAAGAGACCCAGTACTTC

J gene: TRBJ2-1
D gene: TRBD1
V gene: TRBV18
clone size: -
CDR3 protein: CASSRDRDSSYNEQFF
CDR3 DNA: TGTGCCAGCTCACGGGACCGGGACAGCTCCTACAATGAGCAGTTCTTC

J gene: TRBJ2-5
D gene: -
V gene: TRBV9
clone size: -
CDR3 protein: CASSGSQGRGTGETQYF
CDR3 DNA: TGTGCCAGCAGCGGATCCCAGGGGAGGGGCACAGGAGAGACCCAGTACTTC

J gene: TRBJ1-2
D gene: TRBD1
V gene: TRBV6-4
clone size: -
CDR3 protein: CASSTTGTYGYTF
CDR3 DNA: TGTGCCAGCAGCACGACAGGGACCTATGGCTACACCTTC

J gene: TRBJ1-5
D gene: TRBD1
V gene: TRBV27
clone size: -
CDR3 protein: CASQDRDPNQPQHF
CDR3 DNA: TGTGCCAGCCAAGACAGGGACCCTAATCAGCCCCAGCATTTT

J gene: TRBJ1-4
D gene: TRBD1
V gene: TRBV9
clone size: -
CDR3 protein: CASSATGGWEKLFF
CDR3 DNA: TGTGCCAGCAGCGCAACAGGGGGCTGGGAAAAACTGTTTTTT

J gene: TRBJ2-2
D gene: -
V gene: TRBV9
clone size: -
CDR3 protein: CASGLRENTGELFF
CDR3 DNA: TGTGCCAGTGGGTTGCGGGAGAACACCGGGGAGCTGTTTTTT

J gene: TRBJ1-5
D gene: -
V gene: TRBV10-2
clone size: -
CDR3 protein: CASSDDSQYQPQHF
CDR3 DNA: TGCGCCAGCAGTGACGACAGCCAATATCAGCCCCAGCATTTT

J gene: TRBJ1-1
D gene: -
V gene: TRBV4-2
clone size: -
CDR3 protein: CASSQDSDGSGTEAFF
CDR3 DNA: TGTGCCAGCAGCCAAGATTCAGACGGGTCCGGCACTGAAGCTTTCTTT

J gene: TRBJ2-2
D gene: -
V gene: TRBV7-2
clone size: once
CDR3 protein: CASSPPSSNTGELFF
CDR3 DNA: TGTGCCAGCAGCCCCCCGTCGTCCAACACCGGGGAGCTGTTTTTT

J gene: TRBJ2-7
D gene: -
V gene: TRBV2
clone size: few
CDR3 protein: CASSDRLYEQYF
CDR3 DNA: TGTGCCAGCAGTGACCGACTCTACGAGCAGTACTTC

J gene: TRBJ1-6
D gene: TRBD1
V gene: TRBV30
clone size: once
CDR3 protein: CAWSIGTGNSPLHF
CDR3 DNA: TGTGCCTGGAGTATCGGGACAGGGAATTCACCCCTCCACTTT

J gene: TRBJ2-7
D gene: -
V gene: TRBV5-1
clone size: -
CDR3 protein: CASSLDRYEQYF
CDR3 DNA: TGCGCCAGCAGCTTGGACAGATACGAGCAGTACTTC

J gene: TRBJ1-1
D gene: -
V gene: TRBV2
clone size: -
CDR3 protein: CASSEGGRQPNTEAFF
CDR3 DNA: TGTGCCAGCAGTGAGGGAGGCCGGCAACCGAACACTGAAGCTTTCTTT